This TCR beta chain was sequenced for a study of blood T cell repertoires in COVID-19. TCRdb's table, derived via immunoSEQ multiplex PCR, lists solely in-frame clones and lacks some. The repertoire holds about 260,000 clones, with about 80% as singletons. After removal of 6 bases from V and 1 base from J, the junction contained 3 bases not matched to a gene. The CDR3 covers 13 residues. Germline-derived CDR1 and CDR2 are MNHEY and SMNVEV (reference sequence). Specimen: PBMCs or T cells enriched from blood (not recorded which). This receptor was identified in a man younger than 40 with acute COVID-19. This chain uses TRBV27 with TRBJ2-7; TRBD1 matches at 7 bases. Written as DNA, the CDR3 is TGTGCCAGCAGCCGACAGGGTTCCTACGAGCAGTACGTC. Its translation: CASSRQGSYEQYV.